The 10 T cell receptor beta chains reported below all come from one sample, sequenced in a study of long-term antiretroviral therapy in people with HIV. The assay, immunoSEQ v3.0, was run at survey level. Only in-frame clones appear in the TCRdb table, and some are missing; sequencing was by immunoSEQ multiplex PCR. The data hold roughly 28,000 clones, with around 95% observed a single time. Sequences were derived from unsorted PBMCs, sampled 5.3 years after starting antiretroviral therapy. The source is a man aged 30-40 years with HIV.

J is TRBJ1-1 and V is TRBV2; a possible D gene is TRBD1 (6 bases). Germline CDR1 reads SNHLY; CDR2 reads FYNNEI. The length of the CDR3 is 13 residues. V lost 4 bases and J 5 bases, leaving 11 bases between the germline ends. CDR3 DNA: TGTGCCAGCAGTGCCGCTAGGGGGACTGAAGCTTTCTTT. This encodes CASSAARGTEAFF.

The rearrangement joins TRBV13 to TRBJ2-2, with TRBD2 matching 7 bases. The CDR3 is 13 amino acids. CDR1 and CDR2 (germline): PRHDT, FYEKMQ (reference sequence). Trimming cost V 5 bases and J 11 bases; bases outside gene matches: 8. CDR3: CASSPRTRGELFF. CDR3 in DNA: TGTGCCAGCAGCCCACGGACTAGGGGTGAGCTGTTTTTT. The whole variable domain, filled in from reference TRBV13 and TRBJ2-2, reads AAGVIQSPRHLIKEKRETATLKCYPIPRHDTVYWYQQGPGQDPQFLISFYEKMQSDKGSIPDRFSAQQFSDYHSELNMSSLELGDSALYFCASSPRTRGELFFGEGSRLTVL.

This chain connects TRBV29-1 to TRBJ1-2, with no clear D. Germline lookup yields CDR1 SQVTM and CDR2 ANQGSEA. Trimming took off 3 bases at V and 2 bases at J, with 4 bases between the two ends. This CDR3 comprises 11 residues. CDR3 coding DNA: TGCAGCGTTGATATAAACTATGGCTACACCTTC. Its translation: CSVDINYGYTF.

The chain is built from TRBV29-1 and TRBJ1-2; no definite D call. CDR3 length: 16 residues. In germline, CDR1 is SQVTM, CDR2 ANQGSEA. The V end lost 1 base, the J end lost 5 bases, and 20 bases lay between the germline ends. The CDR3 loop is CSVEGSTVGRRYGYTF. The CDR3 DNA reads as TGCAGCGTTGAAGGGTCCACGGTTGGCAGAAGGTATGGCTACACCTTC.

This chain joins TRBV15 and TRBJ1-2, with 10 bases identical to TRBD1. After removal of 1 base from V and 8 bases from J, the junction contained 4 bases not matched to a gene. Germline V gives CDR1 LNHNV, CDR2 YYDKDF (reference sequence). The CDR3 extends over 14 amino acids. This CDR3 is CATSRAGQGVGYTF. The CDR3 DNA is TGTGCCACCAGCAGAGCCGGACAGGGGGTGGGCTACACCTTC.

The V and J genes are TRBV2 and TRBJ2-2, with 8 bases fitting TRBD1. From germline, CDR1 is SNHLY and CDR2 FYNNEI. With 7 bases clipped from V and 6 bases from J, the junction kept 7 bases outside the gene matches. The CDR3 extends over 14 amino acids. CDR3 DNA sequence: TGTGCCAGCACCTACTTACAGGGGGCCGGGGAGCTGTTTTTT. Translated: CASTYLQGAGELFF.

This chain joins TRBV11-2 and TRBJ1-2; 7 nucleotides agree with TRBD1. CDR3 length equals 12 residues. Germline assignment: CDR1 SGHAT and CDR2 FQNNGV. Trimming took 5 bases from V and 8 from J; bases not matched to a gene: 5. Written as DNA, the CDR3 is TGTGCCAGCAGCGGATACAGGGGCGGCTACACCTTC. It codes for CASSGYRGGYTF.

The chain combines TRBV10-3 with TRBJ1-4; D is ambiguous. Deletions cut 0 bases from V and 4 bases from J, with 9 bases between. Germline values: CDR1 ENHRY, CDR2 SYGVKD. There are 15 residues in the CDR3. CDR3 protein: CAISESSDNNEKLFF. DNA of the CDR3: TGTGCCATCAGTGAGTCTTCGGATAATAATGAAAAACTGTTTTTT.

The CDR3: CASSPFGAEGEQYF. CDR3 bases: TGTGCCAGCAGCCCTTTTGGGGCAGAGGGCGAGCAGTACTTC. The chain links TRBV9 to TRBJ2-7; tentatively, D is TRBD1 or TRBD2 (5 bases each). This CDR3 spans 14 amino acids. Germline loops: CDR1 SGDLS, CDR2 YYNGEE. V was trimmed by 4 bases and J by 6 bases, leaving 17 bases between them.

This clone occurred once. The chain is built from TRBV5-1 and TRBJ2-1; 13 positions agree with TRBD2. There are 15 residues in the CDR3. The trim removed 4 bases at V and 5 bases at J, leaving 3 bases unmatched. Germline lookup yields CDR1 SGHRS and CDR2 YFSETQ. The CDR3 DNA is TGCGCCAGCAGCCTCGGACTAGCGGGAGACAATGAGCAGTTCTTC. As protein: CASSLGLAGDNEQFF.